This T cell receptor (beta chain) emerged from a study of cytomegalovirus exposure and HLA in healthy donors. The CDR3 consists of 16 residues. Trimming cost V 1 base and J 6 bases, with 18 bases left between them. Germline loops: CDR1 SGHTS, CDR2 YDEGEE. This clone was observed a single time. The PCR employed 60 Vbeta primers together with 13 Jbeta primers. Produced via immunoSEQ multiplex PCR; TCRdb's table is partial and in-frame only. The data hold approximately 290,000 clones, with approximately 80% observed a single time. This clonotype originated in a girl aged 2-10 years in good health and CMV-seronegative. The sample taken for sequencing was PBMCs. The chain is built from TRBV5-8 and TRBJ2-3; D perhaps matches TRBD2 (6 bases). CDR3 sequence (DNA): TGTGCCAGCAGCTTGATGGCTAGCGCCCCGCGTGATACGCAGTATTTT. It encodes CASSLMASAPRDTQYF. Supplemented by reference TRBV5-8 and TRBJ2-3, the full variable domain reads EAGVTQSPTHLIKTRGQQATLRCSPISGHTSVYWYQQALGLGLQFLLWYDEGEERNRGNFPPRFSGRQFPNYSSELNVNALELEDSALYLCASSLMASAPRDTQYFGPGTRLTVL.